This T cell receptor beta chain was identified in a study of shared clonotypes between healthy human individuals. Overall study findings and caveats: A handful of donors showed sharing of 4.5% to 6% of naive CD4 clonotypes. The study generally estimated greater richness for naive than memory subsets.

A remark on this clone: What it binds is unknown.

Every contributor of samples was a Caucasian grown-up residing in Nashville, Tennessee. V lost 2 bases to trimming and J lost 6 bases; unmatched junction nucleotides: 3. CDR1 and CDR2 from the germline V gene are SGHKS and YYEKEE (reference sequence). The length of the CDR3 is 14 residues. How the authors handled the data: ImmunoSEQ gave junction-only sequences without quality scores, so filtering differed. TCRdb keeps only in-frame clones here, not all; method: immunoSEQ multiplex PCR. V, J and clone size reflect that table, while D and trimming were determined from the DNA. The profile shows a few million clones, approximately 96% of them singletons.

The chain couples TRBV5-5 to TRBJ2-7; TRBD2 matches at 12 bases. This sequence was found in a man aged 18 to 29 in good health. Input material: naive CD4+ T cells sorted from blood. Subset of the sample: CD45RA+ positively selected. The CDR3 region has the DNA TGTGCCAGCAGCTTCCGACTAGCGGGAGCCGAGCAGTACTTC. It encodes CASSFRLAGAEQYF.